This TCR beta chain is from a study of cytomegalovirus exposure and HLA in healthy donors. Study as a whole: A prior analysis found about 120 million unique TCR beta sequences from some 200 million T cells.

Study results and limitations: Analyzed later, association rates of TCRs varied across HLA loci, with DRB1 most and HLA-C fewest.

As for this clone: The antigen is not known.

The PCR used 60 Vbeta and 13 Jbeta primers. Here immunoSEQ multiplex PCR was the method, and the copy in TCRdb shows in-frame clones only, minus some. The listing records 140,000 or so clones. Sample: PBMCs. The receptor comes from a male donor in good health and CMV-seronegative.

The DNA of the CDR3 is TGTGCCAGCACAGGCCCGATAGTATGGACCGGGGAGCTGTTTTTT. Residues: CASTGPIVWTGELFF. The V and J genes are TRBV6-1 and TRBJ2-2; D uncertain. The germline V gene has CDR1 MNHNS and CDR2 SASEGT. The V and J ends lost 7 bases and 5 bases respectively, with 17 bases between them. CDR3 length: 15 amino acids.